These 10 T cell receptor beta chains were sequenced from one sample in a study of T cells after yellow fever vaccination. TCRdb re-analysed the 5' RACE reads in MiXCR, keeping a single row per CDR3 protein. This table has some 290,000 distinct CDR3 sequences, approximately 12% appearing once. This sample comprised CD4+ T cells sorted from PBMCs, obtained 45 days after the yellow fever booster vaccination. These receptors all come from a man younger than 35 who received the YFV17D yellow fever vaccine.

This chain's CDR3 is CASSLSASWTGELFF. The CDR3 DNA is TGTGCCAGCAGTTTATCGGCTAGTTGGACCGGGGAGCTGTTTTTT. The chain uses TRBV28 and TRBJ2-2; no clear D. The CDR3 extends over 15 amino acids. Germline V gene lookup returns CDR1 MDHEN and CDR2 SYDVKM. Trimming shortened V by 1 base and J by 5 bases, and 11 bases separated the two germline ends.

CDR3 nucleotides: TGTGCCAGCAGCCCCGCGGACTCCCAGAGGCAGTACGTC. It is translated as CASSPADSQRQYV. This chain links TRBV3-1 with TRBJ2-7, with D perhaps TRBD2 (5 bases). V was clipped by 4 bases and J by 9 bases, with 16 bases between them. CDR3 length: 13 amino acids. Germline V gene lookup returns CDR1 LGHDT and CDR2 YNNKEL (reference sequence).

The sample holds a few counts of this clonotype. V and J are TRBV29-1 and TRBJ2-1; D not resolved. CDR1 and CDR2 (germline): SQVTM, ANQGSEA. V lost 4 bases and J 1 base, leaving 8 bases between the germline ends. The CDR3 is 13 amino acids. DNA of the CDR3: TGCAGCGTTGCTGACTCGTCCTACAATGAGCAGTTCTTC. It encodes CSVADSSYNEQFF.

This clonotype was picked up a small number of times. V usage is TRBV3-1 and J usage is TRBJ1-1, with a weak D call TRBD1 (5 bases). Trimming cost V 3 bases and J 4 bases, with 18 bases left between them. The germline gives CDR1 LGHDT, CDR2 YNNKEL (reference sequence). The CDR3 is 16 residues long. The chain's CDR3 is CASSQWAGAGSTEAFF. The DNA for the CDR3 is TGTGCCAGCAGCCAGTGGGCTGGGGCTGGTAGCACTGAAGCTTTCTTT.

The sample holds one count of this clonotype. The chain links TRBV27 to TRBJ2-1; D not resolved. Germline assignment: CDR1 MNHEY and CDR2 SMNVEV (reference sequence). V lost 6 bases to trimming and J lost 8 bases, with 17 bases between them. CDR3 size: 14 residues. The CDR3 protein is CASREYPTLDEQFF. For the CDR3, the DNA is TGTGCCAGCAGAGAGTACCCGACGTTGGATGAGCAGTTCTTC.

This clonotype was seen only a few times. The chain carries TRBV18 and TRBJ2-7, with 7 bases that match TRBD2. The trim removed 3 bases at V and 0 bases at J, leaving 8 bases unmatched. The germline V gene encodes CDR1 KGHSH and CDR2 LQKENI. This CDR3 is built from 16 residues. CDR3 in amino acids: CASSPPGRAHSYEQYF. CDR3 nucleotide sequence: TGTGCCAGCTCACCTCCTGGGAGGGCTCACTCCTACGAGCAGTACTTC.

V and J are TRBV7-6 and TRBJ1-3; the D is unclear. Between the trimmed V and J ends, which lost 4 bases and 0 bases, there was a span of 16 bases. Germline CDR1 reads SGHVS; CDR2 reads FNYEAQ. This CDR3 comprises 17 residues. For the CDR3, the DNA is TGTGCCAGCAGCTGGGGTCCCCAAAAGAGCTCTGGAAACACCATATATTTT. Protein sequence: CASSWGPQKSSGNTIYF.

This clonotype was observed a few times. J is TRBJ2-5 and V is TRBV6-6, with D possibly being TRBD2 (6 bases). This CDR3 region has 13 residues. Germline values: CDR1 MNHNY, CDR2 SVGAGI (reference sequence). V was clipped by 6 bases and J by 5 bases, with 13 bases between them. CDR3 in DNA: TGTGCCAGCAGAAGGGACTTTCCCGAGACCCAGTACTTC. It translates to CASRRDFPETQYF.

The J gene is TRBJ2-6, the V gene TRBV19; D tentatively reads TRBD1 or TRBD2 (5 bases each). There are 17 residues in the CDR3. V gave up 7 bases and J gave up 2 bases, with 18 bases separating them. CDR1 is LNHDA, CDR2 SQIVND, per germline (reference sequence). In DNA form, the CDR3 reads TGTGCCAGTATTAGGGACCCTCTCTTTCCTGGGGCCAACGTCCTGACTTTC. This translates into CASIRDPLFPGANVLTF.

This chain uses TRBV20-1 with TRBJ1-3, with 9 nucleotides matching TRBD1. J gave up 2 bases and V 3 bases, and 5 bases lay outside the gene matches. Germline V gene lookup returns CDR1 DFQATT and CDR2 SNEGSKA (reference sequence). CDR3 length equals 15 residues. The CDR3 protein is CSARAQGAPGNTIYF. The DNA of the CDR3 is TGCAGTGCTAGGGCACAGGGGGCGCCTGGAAACACCATATATTTT.